The present T cell receptor beta chain was sequenced within a study of blood T cell repertoires in COVID-19. Background on the study: The United States, Italy and Spain supplied acute and convalescent COVID-19 samples. In each case, the material was cDNA or gDNA derived from T cells, B-cell-depleted T cells, or PBMCs.

Original methodology: Quantification of nucleated cells was approximated via reference gene primer amplification. Libraries were prepared by immunoSEQ multiplex PCR; TCRdb keeps only in-frame clonotypes and omits some of them. For V, J and clone size, that table is used; D and trimming come from the DNA. In the table there are around 60,000 clones, about nine tenths of which are singletons. This CDR3 is 19 amino acids long. The trim removed 2 bases at V and 0 bases at J, leaving 10 bases unmatched. Germline V gene sequence: CDR1 LGHNA, CDR2 YNFKEQ. The sequence derives from a human donor with active COVID-19. The donor label of this sample is uncertain. The rearrangement links TRBV4-2 to TRBJ2-3; TRBD2 matches at 11 bases. What was sequenced was peripheral blood. CDR3 sequence (DNA): TGTGCCAGCAGCCAACACACTAGCGGGGGACTTTCTAGCACAGATACGCAGTATTTT. Residues: CASSQHTSGGLSSTDTQYF.